The TCR beta chain described here comes from a study of graft-versus-host responses after intestinal transplantation. On this clone itself: The antigen is not known.

Trimming took off 4 bases at V and 0 bases at J, with 16 bases between the two ends. There are 17 residues in the CDR3. Germline lookup yields CDR1 GTSNPN and CDR2 SVGIG (reference sequence). Assay: immunoSEQ multiplex PCR; the TCRdb copy retains only in-frame clones and omits some. The profile shows about 100,000 clones, about 90% of them singletons. This chain joins TRBV30 and TRBJ2-6, with D perhaps TRBD2 (5 bases). The TCR was taken from a human donor who was the organ donor for an intestinal transplant. This specimen was unstimulated CD4+ T cells sorted from spleen or lymph node cells, taken before transplant. This CDR3 reads CAWTRRTFSSGANVLTF. The CDR3 DNA reads as TGTGCCTGGACCCGACGGACTTTCTCCTCTGGGGCCAACGTCCTGACTTTC.